These 12 T cell receptor beta chains originate from one sample sequenced in a study of graft-versus-host responses after intestinal transplantation. Antigens of these TCRs are unknown. Assay: immunoSEQ multiplex PCR; the TCRdb copy retains only in-frame clones and omits some. Altogether 80,000 to 100,000 clones are present, 90% to 95% being singletons, with the ten largest covering approximately 0.18%. The sample consisted of unstimulated CD4+ T cells sorted from spleen or lymph node cells, taken before intestinal transplant. The receptor source for this set is a human donor who received an intestinal transplant.

This clone was observed a few times. The chain has TRBV21-1 and TRBJ1-3; TRBD1, as called in the table, went unchecked against the DNA. TRBV21-1 is designated a pseudogene. This CDR3 spans 14 amino acids. The CDR3 bases are TGTGCCAGCAGGGCAGGGATAACAGGAAACACCATATATTTT. It encodes CASRAGITGNTIYF.

This chain uses TRBV9 with TRBJ1-5; D possibly corresponds to TRBD1 (5 bases). The ends were cut back, 3 bases at V and 2 bases at J, with 15 bases in the middle. Germline V gene data show CDR1 as SGDLS and CDR2 as YYNGEE. This CDR3 has 16 amino acids. The CDR3 is CASSAGPDSRNQPQHF. The DNA of the CDR3 is TGTGCCAGCAGCGCAGGTCCCGACAGTCGCAATCAGCCCCAGCATTTT.

The chain carries TRBV5-4 and TRBJ1-5; TRBD1 matches 7 bases. Germline V lookup: CDR1 SGHNT, CDR2 YYREEE (reference sequence). This CDR3 has 14 amino acids. Trimming took 3 bases from V and 4 from J; bases not matched to a gene: 4. In nucleotides, the CDR3 is TGTGCCAGCAGCTCTGGGACAGCGAATCAGCCCCAGCATTTT. Its translation: CASSSGTANQPQHF.

This clone was detected once. The chain links TRBV18 to TRBJ2-3; 8 nucleotides align to TRBD2. The J segment lost 2 bases and the V segment lost 4 bases, leaving 8 bases of the junction unmatched. The length of the CDR3 is 16 residues. Germline CDR1 and CDR2: KGHSH and LQKENI. As DNA, the CDR3 is TGTGCCAGCTCACTTCGAGCGGGAGACCTCACAGATACGCAGTATTTT. This translates into CASSLRAGDLTDTQYF.

V usage is TRBV25-1 and J usage is TRBJ1-2, with D hard to call. The CDR3 extends over 17 amino acids. The germline V gene has CDR1 MGHDK and CDR2 SYGVNS. V was shortened by 1 base and J by 3 bases, with 18 bases between the two germline ends. The CDR3 loop reads CASSESGERGSHYGYTF. The CDR3 DNA reads TGTGCCAGCAGTGAATCGGGAGAAAGAGGAAGTCACTATGGCTACACCTTC.

This chain uses TRBV6-1 with TRBJ1-6; TRBD1 aligns across 7 bases. The V gene's germline CDR1 is MNHNS and CDR2 SASEGT. There are 17 residues in the CDR3. J lost 9 bases, V lost 0 bases, and 11 bases had no gene match. The CDR3 sequence: CASSEALQLAGGSPLHF. The CDR3 bases are TGTGCCAGCAGTGAAGCGCTTCAACTTGCAGGGGGTTCACCCCTCCACTTT.

This rearrangement joins TRBV5-1 to TRBJ1-4; 7 bases line up with TRBD1. Germline V lookup: CDR1 SGHRS, CDR2 YFSETQ. The V and J ends lost 3 bases and 4 bases, in that order; junction bases with no gene match: 3. This CDR3 spans 14 amino acids. The DNA for the CDR3 is TGCGCCAGCAGCTCGGGACAGCGTAATGAAAAACTGTTTTTT. Residues: CASSSGQRNEKLFF.

The chain joins TRBV11-1 to TRBJ2-7, with 9 positions matching TRBD1. This CDR3 region has 14 residues. The V and J ends lost 5 bases and 4 bases, in that order; junction bases with no gene match: 6. From germline, CDR1 is SGHAT and CDR2 FQDESV (reference sequence). The CDR3 loop reads CASSPRDREYEQYF. The CDR3 nucleotides read TGTGCCAGCAGCCCCCGGGACAGGGAATACGAGCAGTACTTC. The variable domain in full, with the rest retrieved from reference TRBV11-1 and TRBJ2-7, is EAEVAQSPRYKITEKSQAVAFWCDPISGHATLYWYRQILGQGPELLVQFQDESVVDDSQLPKDRFSAERLKGVDSTLKIQPAELGDSAMYLCASSPRDREYEQYFGPGTRLTVT.

CDR3 nucleotides: TGTGCCAGCAGCTCGGCCACGGGTCGGACACAAGAGACCCAGTACTTC. Protein sequence: CASSSATGRTQETQYF. The rearrangement uses TRBV5-4 and TRBJ2-5, with D tentatively TRBD1 (5 bases). Germline V gene lookup returns CDR1 SGHNT and CDR2 YYREEE (reference sequence). The CDR3 spans 16 residues. Deletions cut 3 bases from V and 2 bases from J, with 17 bases between.

The V gene is TRBV6-5, the J gene TRBJ1-2; TRBD1 aligns across 12 bases. Germline lookup yields CDR1 MNHEY and CDR2 SVGAGI. The CDR3 length is 14 residues. V shed 7 bases and J 4 bases; nucleotides not matched to a gene: 4. DNA for the CDR3: TGTGCCAGCACGGGACAGGGGGCCTTCTATGGCTACACCTTC. Translating gives CASTGQGAFYGYTF.

The chain is built from TRBV27 and TRBJ1-3; D call uncertain. The CDR3 is made up of 15 amino acids. Germline V gives CDR1 MNHEY, CDR2 SMNVEV (reference sequence). V was shortened by 3 bases and J by 0 bases, with 9 bases between the two germline ends. The CDR3 loop is CASSFSDNSGNTIYF. DNA of the CDR3: TGTGCCAGCAGTTTCTCCGACAACTCTGGAAACACCATATATTTT.

The chain employs TRBV4-2 and TRBJ1-3, with D hard to call. Germline loops: CDR1 LGHNA, CDR2 YNFKEQ. V lost 4 bases, J lost 0 bases, and 13 bases lay in between. This CDR3 comprises 16 residues. CDR3 residues: CASSPLDGISGNTIYF. CDR3 DNA: TGTGCCAGCAGCCCTTTAGACGGGATCTCTGGAAACACCATATATTTT.